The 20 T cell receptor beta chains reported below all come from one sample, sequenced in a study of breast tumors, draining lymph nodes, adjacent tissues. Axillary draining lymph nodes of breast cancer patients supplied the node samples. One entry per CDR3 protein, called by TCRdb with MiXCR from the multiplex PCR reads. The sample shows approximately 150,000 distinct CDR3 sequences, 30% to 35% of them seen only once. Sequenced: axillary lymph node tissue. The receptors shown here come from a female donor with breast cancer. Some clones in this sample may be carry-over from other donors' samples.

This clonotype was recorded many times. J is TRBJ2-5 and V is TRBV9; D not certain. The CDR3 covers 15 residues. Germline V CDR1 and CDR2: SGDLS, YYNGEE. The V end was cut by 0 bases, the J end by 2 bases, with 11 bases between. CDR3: CASSVAWAGQETQYF. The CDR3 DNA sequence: TGTGCCAGCAGCGTAGCTTGGGCTGGACAAGAGACCCAGTACTTC.

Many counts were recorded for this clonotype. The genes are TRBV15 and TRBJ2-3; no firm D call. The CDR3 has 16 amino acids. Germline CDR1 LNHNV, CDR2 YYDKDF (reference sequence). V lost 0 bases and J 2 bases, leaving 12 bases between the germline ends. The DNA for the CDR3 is TGTGCCACCAGCAGAGATCGTACCAGTATCACAGATACGCAGTATTTT. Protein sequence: CATSRDRTSITDTQYF.

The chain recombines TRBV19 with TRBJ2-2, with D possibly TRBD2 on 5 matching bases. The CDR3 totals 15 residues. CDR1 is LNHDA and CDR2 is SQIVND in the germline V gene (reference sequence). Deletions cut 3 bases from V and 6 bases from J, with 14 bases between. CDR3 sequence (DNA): TGTGCCAGTAGTATCTTAGTAGGCGGGTCCGGGGAGCTGTTTTTT. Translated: CASSILVGGSGELFF.

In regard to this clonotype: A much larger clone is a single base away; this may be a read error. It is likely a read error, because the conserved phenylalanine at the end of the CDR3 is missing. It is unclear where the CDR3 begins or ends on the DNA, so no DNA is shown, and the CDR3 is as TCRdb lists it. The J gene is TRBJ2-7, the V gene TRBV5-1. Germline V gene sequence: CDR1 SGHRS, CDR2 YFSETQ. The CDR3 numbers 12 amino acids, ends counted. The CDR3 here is CANSQVGVGFNL.

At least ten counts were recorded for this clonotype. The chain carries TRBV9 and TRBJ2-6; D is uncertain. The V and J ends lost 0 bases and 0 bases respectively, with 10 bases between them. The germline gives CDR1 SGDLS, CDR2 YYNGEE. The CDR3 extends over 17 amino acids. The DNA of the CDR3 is TGTGCCAGCAGCGTAGCTCCGCACCCCTCTGGGGCCAACGTCCTGACTTTC. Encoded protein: CASSVAPHPSGANVLTF. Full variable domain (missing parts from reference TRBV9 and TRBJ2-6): DSGVTQTPKHLITATGQRVTLRCSPRSGDLSVYWYQQSLDQGLQFLIQYYNGEERAKGNILERFSAQQFPDLHSELNLSSLELGDSALYFCASSVAPHPSGANVLTFGAGSRLTVL.

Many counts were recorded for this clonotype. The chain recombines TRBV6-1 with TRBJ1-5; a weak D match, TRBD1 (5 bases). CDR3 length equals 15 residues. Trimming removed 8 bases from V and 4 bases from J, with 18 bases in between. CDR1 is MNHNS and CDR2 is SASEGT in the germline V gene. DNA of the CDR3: TGTGCCAGCCCTGCGGGGGAGGGGAAAAATCAGCCCCAGCATTTT. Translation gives CASPAGEGKNQPQHF.

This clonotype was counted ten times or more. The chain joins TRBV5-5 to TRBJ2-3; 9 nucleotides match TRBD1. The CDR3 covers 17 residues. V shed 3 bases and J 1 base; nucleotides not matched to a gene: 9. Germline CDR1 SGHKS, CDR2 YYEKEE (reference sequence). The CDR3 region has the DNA TGTGCCAGCAGCTCAGCCCGGACAGGGGAGGGCACAGATACGCAGTATTTT. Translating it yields CASSSARTGEGTDTQYF.

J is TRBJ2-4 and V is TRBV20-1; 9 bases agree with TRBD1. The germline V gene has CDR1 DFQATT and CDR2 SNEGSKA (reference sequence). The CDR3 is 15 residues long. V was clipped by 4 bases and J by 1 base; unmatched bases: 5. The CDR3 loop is CSATIQGAAKNIQYF. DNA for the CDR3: TGCAGTGCTACAATACAGGGGGCGGCCAAAAACATTCAGTACTTC.

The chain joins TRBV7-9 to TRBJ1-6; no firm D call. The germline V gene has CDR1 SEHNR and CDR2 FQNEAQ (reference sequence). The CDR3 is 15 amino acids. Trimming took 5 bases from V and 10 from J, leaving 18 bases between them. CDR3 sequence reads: CASSPTGVIESPLHF. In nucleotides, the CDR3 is TGTGCCAGCAGCCCAACCGGGGTTATAGAGTCACCCCTCCACTTT.

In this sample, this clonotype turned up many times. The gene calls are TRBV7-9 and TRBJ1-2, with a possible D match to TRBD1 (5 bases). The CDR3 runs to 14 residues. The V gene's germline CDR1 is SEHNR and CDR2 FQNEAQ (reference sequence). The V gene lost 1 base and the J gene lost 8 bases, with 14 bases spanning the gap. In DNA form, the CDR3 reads TGTGCCAGCAGCTTAGTTCCAGGGAATTGGGGCTACACCTTC. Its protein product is CASSLVPGNWGYTF.

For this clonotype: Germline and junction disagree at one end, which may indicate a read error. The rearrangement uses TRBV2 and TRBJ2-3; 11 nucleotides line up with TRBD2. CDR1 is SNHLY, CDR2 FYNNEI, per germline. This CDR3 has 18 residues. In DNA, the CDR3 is TGTGCCAGCAGCTCTAGCGGGGGGCTAGCGCGGGGGCCGGATACGCACTATTTT. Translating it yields CASSSSGGLARGPDTHYF.

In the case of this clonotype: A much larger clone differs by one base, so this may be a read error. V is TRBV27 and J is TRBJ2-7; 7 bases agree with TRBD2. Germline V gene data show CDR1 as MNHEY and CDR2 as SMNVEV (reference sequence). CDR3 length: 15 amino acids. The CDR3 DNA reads TGTGCCAGCAGTTTTGTGGCCCTCCCCGCGGGGGAGCAGCACTTC. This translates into CASSFVALPAGEQHF.

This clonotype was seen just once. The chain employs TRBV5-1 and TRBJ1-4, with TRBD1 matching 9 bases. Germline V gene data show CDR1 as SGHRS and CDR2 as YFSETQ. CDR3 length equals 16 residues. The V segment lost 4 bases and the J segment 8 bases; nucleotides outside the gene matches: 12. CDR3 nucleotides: TGCGCCAGCAGCCAGGGACAGGGCGCCCTTGGGGAAAAACTGTTTTTT. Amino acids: CASSQGQGALGEKLFF.

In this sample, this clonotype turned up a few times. CDR3 sequence: CAIKGQTVNTEAFF. The CDR3, as DNA: TGTGCCATCAAAGGACAGACAGTTAACACTGAAGCTTTCTTT. The rearrangement joins TRBV10-3 to TRBJ1-1, with D possibly being TRBD1 (6 bases). The CDR3 spans 14 residues. Trimming left V 7 bases short and J 2 bases short, with 14 bases between. Germline assignment: CDR1 ENHRY and CDR2 SYGVKD.

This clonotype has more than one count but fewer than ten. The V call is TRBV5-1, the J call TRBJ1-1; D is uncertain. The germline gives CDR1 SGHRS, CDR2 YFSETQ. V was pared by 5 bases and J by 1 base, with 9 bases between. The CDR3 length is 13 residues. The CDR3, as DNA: TGCGCCAGCAGTTTACACGAGAACACTGAAGCTTTCTTT. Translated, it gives CASSLHENTEAFF. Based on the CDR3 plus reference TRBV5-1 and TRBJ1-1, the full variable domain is KAGVTQTPRYLIKTRGQQVTLSCSPISGHRSVSWYQQTPGQGLQFLFEYFSETQRNKGNFPGRFSGRQFSNSRSEMNVSTLELGDSALYLCASSLHENTEAFFGQGTRLTVV.

This CDR3 reads CSALPGTGHAGELFF. CDR3 nucleotide sequence: TGCAGTGCTCTACCCGGGACAGGTCACGCCGGGGAGCTGTTTTTT. The chain links TRBV20-1 to TRBJ2-2, with 8 bases matching TRBD1. This CDR3 has 15 residues. Germline V gene data show CDR1 as DFQATT and CDR2 as SNEGSKA (reference sequence). J lost 6 bases, V lost 5 bases, and 11 bases had no gene match.

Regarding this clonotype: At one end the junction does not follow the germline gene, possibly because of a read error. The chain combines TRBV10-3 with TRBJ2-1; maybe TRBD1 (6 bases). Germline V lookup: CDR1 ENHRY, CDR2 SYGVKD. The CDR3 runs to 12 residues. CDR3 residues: CAVSPRGNEQFF. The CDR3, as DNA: TGTGCCGTCAGCCCCAGGGGAAATGAGCAATTCTTC.

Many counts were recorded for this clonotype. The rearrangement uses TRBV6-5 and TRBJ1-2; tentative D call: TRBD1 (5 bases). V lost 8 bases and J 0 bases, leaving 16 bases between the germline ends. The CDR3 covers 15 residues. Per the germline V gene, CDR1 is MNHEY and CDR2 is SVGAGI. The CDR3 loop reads CASSNRRDSNYGYTF. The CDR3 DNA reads TGTGCCAGCTCCAATCGCCGGGACTCTAACTATGGCTACACCTTC.

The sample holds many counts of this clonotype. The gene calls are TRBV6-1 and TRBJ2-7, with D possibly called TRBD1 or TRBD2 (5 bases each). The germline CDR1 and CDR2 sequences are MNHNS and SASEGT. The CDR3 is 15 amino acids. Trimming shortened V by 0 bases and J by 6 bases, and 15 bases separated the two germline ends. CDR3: CASSEAGFGGFEQYF. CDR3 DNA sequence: TGTGCCAGCAGTGAAGCGGGGTTTGGGGGATTCGAGCAGTACTTC.

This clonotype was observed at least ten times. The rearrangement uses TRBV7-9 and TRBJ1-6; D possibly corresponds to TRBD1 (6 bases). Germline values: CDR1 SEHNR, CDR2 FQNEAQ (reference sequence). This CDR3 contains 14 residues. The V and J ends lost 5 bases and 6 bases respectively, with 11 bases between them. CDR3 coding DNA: TGTGCCAGCAGCAGACAGGCGCCTAATTCACCCCTCCACTTT. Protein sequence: CASSRQAPNSPLHF.